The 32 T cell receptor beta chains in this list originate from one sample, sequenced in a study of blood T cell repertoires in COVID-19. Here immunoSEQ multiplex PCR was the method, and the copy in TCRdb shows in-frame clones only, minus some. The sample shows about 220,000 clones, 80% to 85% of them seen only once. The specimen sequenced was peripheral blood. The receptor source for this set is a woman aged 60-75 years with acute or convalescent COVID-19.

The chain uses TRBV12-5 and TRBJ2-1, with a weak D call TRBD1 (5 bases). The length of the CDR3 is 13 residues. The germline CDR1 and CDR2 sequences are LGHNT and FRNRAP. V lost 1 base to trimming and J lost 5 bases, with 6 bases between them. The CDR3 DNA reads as TGTGCTAGTGGTTTGGGACAGAACAATGAGCAGTTCTTC. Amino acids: CASGLGQNNEQFF. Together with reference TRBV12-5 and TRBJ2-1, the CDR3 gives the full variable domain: DARVTQTPRHKVTEMGQEVTMRCQPILGHNTVFWYRQTMMQGLELLAYFRNRAPLDDSGMPKDRFSAEMPDATLATLKIQPSEPRDSAVYFCASGLGQNNEQFFGPGTRLTVL.

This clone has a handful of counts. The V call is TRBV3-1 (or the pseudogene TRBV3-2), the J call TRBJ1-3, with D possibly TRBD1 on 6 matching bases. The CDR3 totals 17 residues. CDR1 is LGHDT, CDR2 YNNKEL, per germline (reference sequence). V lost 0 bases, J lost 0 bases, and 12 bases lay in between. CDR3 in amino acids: CASSQEIGQHSGNTIYF. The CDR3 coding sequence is TGTGCCAGCAGCCAAGAAATAGGACAGCACTCTGGAAACACCATATATTTT.

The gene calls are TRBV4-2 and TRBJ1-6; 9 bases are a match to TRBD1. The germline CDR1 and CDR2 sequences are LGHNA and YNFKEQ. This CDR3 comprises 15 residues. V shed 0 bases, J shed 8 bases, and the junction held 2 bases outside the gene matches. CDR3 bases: TGTGCCAGCAGCCAAGAGGACAGGGGTCATTCACCCCTCCACTTT. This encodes CASSQEDRGHSPLHF.

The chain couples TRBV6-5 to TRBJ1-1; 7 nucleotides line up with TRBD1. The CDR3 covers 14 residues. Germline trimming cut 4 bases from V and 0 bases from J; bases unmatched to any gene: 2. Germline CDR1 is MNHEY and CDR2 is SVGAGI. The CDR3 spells CASSLDRVNTEAFF. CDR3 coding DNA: TGTGCCAGCAGTTTAGACAGGGTGAACACTGAAGCTTTCTTT.

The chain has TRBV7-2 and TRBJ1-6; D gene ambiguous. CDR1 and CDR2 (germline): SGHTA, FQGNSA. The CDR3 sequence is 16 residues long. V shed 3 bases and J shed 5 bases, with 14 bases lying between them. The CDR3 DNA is TGTGCCAGCAGCTTGGTAGAGGGCGTCGATAATTCACCCCTCCACTTT. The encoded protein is CASSLVEGVDNSPLHF.

Written as DNA, the CDR3 is TGTGCCAGCAGTTTAAGAGAGCACACTAGTGACCTAGAGACCCAGTACTTC. This sequence encodes CASSLREHTSDLETQYF. The chain couples TRBV28 to TRBJ2-5, with D possibly being TRBD2 (5 bases). V was shortened by 2 bases and J by 4 bases, with 20 bases between the two germline ends. This CDR3 has 17 amino acids. Germline V gene data show CDR1 as MDHEN and CDR2 as SYDVKM. Combining the CDR3 with reference TRBV28 and TRBJ2-5 gives the whole variable domain DVKVTQSSRYLVKRTGEKVFLECVQDMDHENMFWYRQDPGLGLRLIYFSYDVKMKEKGDIPEGYSVSREKKERFSLILESASTNQTSMYLCASSLREHTSDLETQYFGPGTRLLVL.

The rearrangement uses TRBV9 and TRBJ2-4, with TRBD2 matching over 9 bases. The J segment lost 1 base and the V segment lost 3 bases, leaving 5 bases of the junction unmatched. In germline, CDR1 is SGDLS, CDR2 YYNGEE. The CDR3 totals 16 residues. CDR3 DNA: TGTGCCAGCAGCGCCGCTAGCGGGGCCGCCAAAAACATTCAGTACTTC. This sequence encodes CASSAASGAAKNIQYF.

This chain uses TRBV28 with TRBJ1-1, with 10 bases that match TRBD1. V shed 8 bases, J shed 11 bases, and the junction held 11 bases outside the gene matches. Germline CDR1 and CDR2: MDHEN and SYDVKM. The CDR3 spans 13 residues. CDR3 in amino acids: CASGTPGQGDAFF. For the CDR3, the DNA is TGTGCCAGCGGGACTCCCGGACAGGGGGATGCTTTCTTT.

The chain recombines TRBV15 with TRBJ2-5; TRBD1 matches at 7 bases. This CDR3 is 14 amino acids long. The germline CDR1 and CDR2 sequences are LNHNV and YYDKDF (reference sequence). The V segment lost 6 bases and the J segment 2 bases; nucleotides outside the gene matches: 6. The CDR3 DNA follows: TGTGCCACCAGTCAGGGACAGACGCAAGAGACCCAGTACTTC. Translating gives CATSQGQTQETQYF. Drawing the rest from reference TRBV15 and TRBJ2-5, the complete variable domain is DAMVIQNPRYQVTQFGKPVTLSCSQTLNHNVMYWYQQKSSQAPKLLFHYYDKDFNNEADTPDNFQSRRPNTSFCFLDIRSPGLGDTAMYLCATSQGQTQETQYFGPGTRLLVL.

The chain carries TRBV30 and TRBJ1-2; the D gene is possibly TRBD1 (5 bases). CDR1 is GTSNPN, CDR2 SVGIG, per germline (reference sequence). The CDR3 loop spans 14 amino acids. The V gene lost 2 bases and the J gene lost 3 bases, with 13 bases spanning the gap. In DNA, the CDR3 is TGTGCCTGGAGTTCCTCAAGGGGCGACTATGGCTACACCTTC. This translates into CAWSSSRGDYGYTF. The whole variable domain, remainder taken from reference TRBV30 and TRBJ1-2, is SQTIHQWPATLVQPVGSPLSLECTVEGTSNPNLYWYRQAAGRGLQLLFYSVGIGQISSEVPQNLSASRPQDRQFILSSKKLLLSDSGFYLCAWSSSRGDYGYTFGSGTRLTVV.

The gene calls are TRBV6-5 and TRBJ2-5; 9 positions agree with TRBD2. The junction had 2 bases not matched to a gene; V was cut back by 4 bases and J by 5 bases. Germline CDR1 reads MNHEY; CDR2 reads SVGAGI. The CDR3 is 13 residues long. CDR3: CASSFGLAETQYF. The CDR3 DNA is TGTGCCAGCAGTTTCGGACTAGCGGAGACCCAGTACTTC.

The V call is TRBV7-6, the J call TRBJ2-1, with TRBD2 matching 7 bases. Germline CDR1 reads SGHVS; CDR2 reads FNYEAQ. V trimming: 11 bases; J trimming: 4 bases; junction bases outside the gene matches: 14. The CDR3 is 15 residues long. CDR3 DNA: TGTGCCGTCGGGGGAGGGCGATTGACTTACAATGAGCAGTTCTTC. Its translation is CAVGGGRLTYNEQFF.

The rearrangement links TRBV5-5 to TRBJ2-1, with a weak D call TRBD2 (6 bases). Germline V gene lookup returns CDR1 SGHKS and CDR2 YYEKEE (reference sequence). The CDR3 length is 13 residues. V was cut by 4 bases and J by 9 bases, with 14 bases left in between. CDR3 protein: CASSLGIGSEQFF. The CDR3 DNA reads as TGTGCCAGCAGCCTAGGGATCGGGAGTGAGCAGTTCTTC.

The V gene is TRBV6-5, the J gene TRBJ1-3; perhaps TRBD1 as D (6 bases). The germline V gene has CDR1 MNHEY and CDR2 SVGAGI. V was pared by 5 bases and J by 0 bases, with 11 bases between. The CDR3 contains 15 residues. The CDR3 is CASSTQGHSGNTIYF. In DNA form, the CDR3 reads TGTGCCAGCAGTACACAGGGCCACTCTGGAAACACCATATATTTT.

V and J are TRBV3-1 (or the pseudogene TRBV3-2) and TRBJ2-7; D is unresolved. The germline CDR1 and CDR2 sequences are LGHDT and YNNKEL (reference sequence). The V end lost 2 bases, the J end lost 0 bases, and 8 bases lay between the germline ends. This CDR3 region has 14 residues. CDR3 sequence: CASSQRGISYEQYF. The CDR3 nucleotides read TGTGCCAGCAGCCAACGAGGAATCTCCTACGAGCAGTACTTC.

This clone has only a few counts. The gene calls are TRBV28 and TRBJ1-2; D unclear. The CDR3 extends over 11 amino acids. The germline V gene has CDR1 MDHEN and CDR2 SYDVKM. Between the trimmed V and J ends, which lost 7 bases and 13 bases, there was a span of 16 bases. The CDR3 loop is CASTLGAVSTF. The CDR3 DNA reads TGTGCCAGCACCCTGGGCGCAGTTTCCACCTTC.

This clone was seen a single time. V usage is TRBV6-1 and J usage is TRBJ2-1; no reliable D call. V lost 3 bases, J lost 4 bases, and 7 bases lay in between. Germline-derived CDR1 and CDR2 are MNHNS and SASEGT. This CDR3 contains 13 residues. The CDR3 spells CASSDFGYNEQFF. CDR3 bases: TGTGCCAGCAGTGATTTCGGTTACAATGAGCAGTTCTTC.

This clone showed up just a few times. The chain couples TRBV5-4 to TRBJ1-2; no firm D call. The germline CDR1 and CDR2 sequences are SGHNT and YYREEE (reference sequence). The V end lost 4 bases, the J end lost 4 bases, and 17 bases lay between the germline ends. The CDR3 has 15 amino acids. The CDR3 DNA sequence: TGTGCCAGCAGCCCCCGGAGGGCAGCGACCTATGGCTACACCTTC. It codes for CASSPRRAATYGYTF. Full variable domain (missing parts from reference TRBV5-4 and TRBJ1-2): ETGVTQSPTHLIKTRGQQVTLRCSSQSGHNTVSWYQQALGQGPQFIFQYYREEENGRGNFPPRFSGLQFPNYSSELNVNALELDDSALYLCASSPRRAATYGYTFGSGTRLTVV.

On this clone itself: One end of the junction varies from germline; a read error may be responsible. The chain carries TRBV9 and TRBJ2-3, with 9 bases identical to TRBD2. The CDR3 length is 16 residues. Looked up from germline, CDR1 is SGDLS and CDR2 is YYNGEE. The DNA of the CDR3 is TGTACCAGCAGCGTCTCCCGCGGGGGGGACACAGATACGCAGTATTTT. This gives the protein CTSSVSRGGDTDTQYF. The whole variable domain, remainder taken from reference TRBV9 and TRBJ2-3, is DSGVTQTPKHLITATGQRVTLRCSPRSGDLSVYWYQQSLDQGLQFLIQYYNGEERAKGNILERFSAQQFPDLHSELNLSSLELGDSALYFCTSSVSRGGDTDTQYFGPGTRLTVL.

The CDR3, as DNA: TGCGCCAGCAGCCTAGATGGATCCTACGAGCAGTACTTC. Translation: CASSLDGSYEQYF. The chain uses TRBV5-1 and TRBJ2-7; D is unresolved. The CDR3 is 13 amino acids. Germline V lookup: CDR1 SGHRS, CDR2 YFSETQ. Trimming took 4 bases from V and 1 from J, leaving 9 bases between them.

CDR3 bases: TGTGCCAGCTCACCGAGGACAGGGGAGTTTTCACCCCTCCACTTT. Amino acids: CASSPRTGEFSPLHF. V usage is TRBV18 and J usage is TRBJ1-6; TRBD1 aligns across 9 bases. CDR3 size: 15 residues. Germline assignment: CDR1 KGHSH and CDR2 LQKENI. The trim removed 3 bases at V and 9 bases at J, leaving 6 bases unmatched.

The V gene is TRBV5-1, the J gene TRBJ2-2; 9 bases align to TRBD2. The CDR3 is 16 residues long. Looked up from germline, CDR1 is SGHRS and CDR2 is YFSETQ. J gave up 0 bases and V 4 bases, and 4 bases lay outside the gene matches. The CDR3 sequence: CASSAGLAPNTGELFF. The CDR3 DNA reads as TGCGCCAGCAGCGCGGGACTAGCCCCGAACACCGGGGAGCTGTTTTTT. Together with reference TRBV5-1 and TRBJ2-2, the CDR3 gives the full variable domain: KAGVTQTPRYLIKTRGQQVTLSCSPISGHRSVSWYQQTPGQGLQFLFEYFSETQRNKGNFPGRFSGRQFSNSRSEMNVSTLELGDSALYLCASSAGLAPNTGELFFGEGSRLTVL.

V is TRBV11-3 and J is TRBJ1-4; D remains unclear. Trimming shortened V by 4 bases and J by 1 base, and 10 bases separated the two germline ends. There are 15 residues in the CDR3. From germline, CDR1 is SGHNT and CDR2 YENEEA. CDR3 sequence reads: CASSYRGVTNEKLFF. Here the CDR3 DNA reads TGTGCCAGCAGCTACCGGGGAGTAACTAATGAAAAACTGTTTTTT.

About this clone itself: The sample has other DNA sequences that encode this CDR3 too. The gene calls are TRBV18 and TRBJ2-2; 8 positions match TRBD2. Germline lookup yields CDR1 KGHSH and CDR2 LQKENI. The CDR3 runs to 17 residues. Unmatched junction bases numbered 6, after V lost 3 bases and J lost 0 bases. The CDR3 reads CASSPGSGAPNTGELFF. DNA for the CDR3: TGTGCCAGCTCACCCGGTAGCGGGGCTCCGAACACCGGGGAGCTGTTTTTT.

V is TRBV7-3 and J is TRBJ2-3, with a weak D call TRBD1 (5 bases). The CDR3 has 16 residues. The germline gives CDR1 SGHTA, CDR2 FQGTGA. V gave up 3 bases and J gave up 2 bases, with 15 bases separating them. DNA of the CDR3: TGTGCCAGCAGCTTCCTGGGGCCGGGCTACACAGATACGCAGTATTTT. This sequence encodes CASSFLGPGYTDTQYF. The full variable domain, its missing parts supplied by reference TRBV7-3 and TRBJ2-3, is GAGVSQTPSNKVTEKGKYVELRCDPISGHTALYWYRQSLGQGPEFLIYFQGTGAADDSGLPNDRFFAVRPEGSVSTLKIQRTERGDSAVYLCASSFLGPGYTDTQYFGPGTRLTVL.

The CDR3 DNA reads TGTGCCAGCAGGCCCCTAGCGGGGGTTTTTGAGACCCAGTACTTC. It encodes CASRPLAGVFETQYF. The V and J genes are TRBV27 and TRBJ2-5; TRBD2 matches at 10 bases. Germline assignment: CDR1 MNHEY and CDR2 SMNVEV (reference sequence). CDR3 size: 15 residues. With 6 bases clipped from V and 5 bases from J, the junction kept 9 bases outside the gene matches.

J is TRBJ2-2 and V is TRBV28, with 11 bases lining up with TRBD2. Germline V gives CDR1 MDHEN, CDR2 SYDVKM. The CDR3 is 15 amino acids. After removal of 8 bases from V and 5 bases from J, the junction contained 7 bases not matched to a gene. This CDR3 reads CASCLAGGPTGELFF. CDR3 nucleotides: TGTGCCAGCTGCTTAGCGGGGGGGCCTACCGGGGAGCTGTTTTTT.

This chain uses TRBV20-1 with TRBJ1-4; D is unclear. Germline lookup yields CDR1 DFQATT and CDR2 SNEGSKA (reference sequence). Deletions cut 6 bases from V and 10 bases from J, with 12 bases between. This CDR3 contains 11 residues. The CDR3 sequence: CSASAPGKLFF. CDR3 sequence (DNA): TGCAGTGCCTCCGCACCCGGAAAACTGTTTTTT.

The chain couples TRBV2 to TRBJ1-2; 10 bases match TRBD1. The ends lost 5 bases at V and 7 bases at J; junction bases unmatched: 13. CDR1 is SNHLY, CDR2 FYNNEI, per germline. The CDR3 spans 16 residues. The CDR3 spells CASSREYDRGHSGYTF. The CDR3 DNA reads TGTGCCAGCAGTCGAGAGTATGACAGGGGGCACAGTGGCTACACCTTC.

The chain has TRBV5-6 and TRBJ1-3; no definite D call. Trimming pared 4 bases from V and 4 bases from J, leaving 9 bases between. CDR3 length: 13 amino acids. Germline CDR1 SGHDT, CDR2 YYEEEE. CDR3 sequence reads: CASSKIQGNTIYF. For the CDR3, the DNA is TGTGCCAGCAGCAAAATCCAAGGAAACACCATATATTTT.

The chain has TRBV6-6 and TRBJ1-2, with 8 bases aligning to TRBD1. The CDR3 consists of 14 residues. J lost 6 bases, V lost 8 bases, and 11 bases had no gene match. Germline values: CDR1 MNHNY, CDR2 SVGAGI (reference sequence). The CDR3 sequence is CASAPQGARDGYTF. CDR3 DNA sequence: TGTGCCAGCGCCCCTCAGGGGGCGCGAGATGGCTACACCTTC.

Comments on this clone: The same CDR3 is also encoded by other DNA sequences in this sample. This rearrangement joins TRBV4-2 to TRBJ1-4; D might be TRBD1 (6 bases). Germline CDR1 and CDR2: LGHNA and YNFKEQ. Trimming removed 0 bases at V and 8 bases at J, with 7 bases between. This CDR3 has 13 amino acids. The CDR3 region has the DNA TGTGCCAGCAGCCAAGACAGGGGCGAAAAACTGTTTTTT. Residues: CASSQDRGEKLFF.